These 31 T cell receptor beta chains share one sample of origin, sequenced in a study of CD4 T cells in relation to SARS-CoV-2 and coronaviruses. Unexposed donor CD4+ T cells date from about 2011-2018, before the COVID-19 pandemic. CD4+ T cells were isolated from the cells after 10 days of culture. Sequencing was performed with immunoSEQ multiplex PCR; in TCRdb, only in-frame clones are kept and a portion is missing. This table has 20,000 to 25,000 clones, about 70% appearing once. These TCRs' antigens remain unknown. Specimen: CD4+ T cells from PBMCs, cultured in vitro. These receptors were taken from a human donor in good health.

This clone was counted a few times. The chain carries TRBV18 and TRBJ2-7; no clear D. In germline, CDR1 is KGHSH, CDR2 LQKENI. The CDR3 contains 15 residues. Trimming cost V 2 bases and J 4 bases, with 15 bases left between them. The DNA of the CDR3 is TGTGCCAGCTCACCAGGGTCGGTCCGGGCTTACGAGCAGTACTTC. This gives the protein CASSPGSVRAYEQYF.

The rearrangement uses TRBV9 and TRBJ2-3; 11 bases align to TRBD2. The V and J ends lost 1 base and 1 base, in that order; junction bases with no gene match: 11. Germline loops: CDR1 SGDLS, CDR2 YYNGEE. The CDR3 sequence is 19 residues long. Here the CDR3 DNA reads TGTGCCAGCAGCGTATTATCCCATCTAGCGGGAGGACGCACAGATACGCAGTATTTT. Amino acid sequence: CASSVLSHLAGGRTDTQYF.

The CDR3 loop is CASRGTVSTEAFF. CDR3 nucleotide sequence: TGTGCCAGCAGGGGGACAGTTTCCACCGAAGCTTTCTTT. The genes are TRBV2 and TRBJ1-1, with 7 bases aligning to TRBD1. CDR3 size: 13 residues. Germline V gives CDR1 SNHLY, CDR2 FYNNEI. The V segment lost 6 bases and the J segment 8 bases; nucleotides outside the gene matches: 9.

This chain connects TRBV7-2 to TRBJ2-5; 10 bases agree with TRBD1. CDR1 and CDR2 (germline): SGHTA, FQGNSA. The CDR3 contains 15 residues. V was pared by 5 bases and J by 4 bases, with 7 bases of the junction left unmatched. The CDR3 coding sequence is TGTGCCAGCAGCCTAACGGGACAGGGGAGAGAGACCCAGTACTTC. Translating it yields CASSLTGQGRETQYF.

The chain is built from TRBV5-1 and TRBJ2-1; D call uncertain. Germline V gene lookup returns CDR1 SGHRS and CDR2 YFSETQ. V was trimmed by 0 bases and J by 7 bases, leaving 14 bases between them. CDR3 size: 15 residues. CDR3 nucleotides: TGCGCCAGCAGCTTGGCCCCAGGTCTAGGGAATGAGCAGTTCTTC. It specifies CASSLAPGLGNEQFF.

This sequence joins TRBV7-8 and TRBJ2-7; the match to TRBD1 covers 9 bases. The length of the CDR3 is 16 residues. Looked up from germline, CDR1 is SGHVS and CDR2 is FQNEAQ. V shed 5 bases and J 0 bases; nucleotides not matched to a gene: 8. CDR3 in amino acids: CASSPWTGDYSYEQYF. In DNA form, the CDR3 reads TGTGCCAGCAGCCCCTGGACAGGGGATTACTCCTACGAGCAGTACTTC.

The V call is TRBV3-1 (or the pseudogene TRBV3-2), the J call TRBJ1-2; D remains ambiguous. In germline, CDR1 is LGHDT, CDR2 YNNKEL (reference sequence). The CDR3 runs 13 residues. The germline V and J ends were trimmed by 3 bases and 8 bases, with 13 bases remaining between them. The CDR3 reads CASSQLRAGGYTF. Here the CDR3 DNA reads TGTGCCAGCAGCCAGCTAAGAGCTGGCGGCTACACCTTC.

This clone was found once. The DNA for the CDR3 is TGCAGCGTTGAAACAAACAGACTTTACGAGCAGTACTTC. Amino acid sequence: CSVETNRLYEQYF. The chain recombines TRBV29-1 with TRBJ2-7; no firm D call. Looked up from germline, CDR1 is SQVTM and CDR2 is ANQGSEA. This CDR3 has 13 amino acids. The ends were cut back, 2 bases at V and 4 bases at J, with 12 bases in the middle.

The chain is built from TRBV10-3 and TRBJ1-2; D unresolved. The V and J ends lost 3 bases and 2 bases respectively, with 7 bases between them. The V gene's germline CDR1 is ENHRY and CDR2 SYGVKD. The CDR3 runs to 13 residues. Here the CDR3 DNA reads TGTGCCATCAGTGAAGAAGGGAACTATGGCTACACCTTC. This encodes CAISEEGNYGYTF.

The rearrangement joins TRBV2 to TRBJ2-5, with TRBD2 identical over 7 bases. The V gene end was trimmed by 4 bases and the J gene end by 9 bases; junction bases not matched to a gene: 14. Germline assignment: CDR1 SNHLY and CDR2 FYNNEI. The CDR3 is 15 amino acids. CDR3 in DNA: TGTGCCAGCAGTGCTGAGGGCGGGAGCCCTTGGGCCCAGTACTTC. It codes for CASSAEGGSPWAQYF.

The rearrangement links TRBV6-5 to TRBJ2-1; D is possibly TRBD1 (6 bases). Trimming cost V 7 bases and J 4 bases, with 14 bases left between them. This CDR3 is 14 amino acids long. In germline, CDR1 is MNHEY, CDR2 SVGAGI. CDR3: CASIPGQAYNEQFF. CDR3 in DNA: TGTGCCAGCATACCGGGACAAGCGTACAATGAGCAGTTCTTC.

The J gene is TRBJ1-1, the V gene TRBV3-1 (or the pseudogene TRBV3-2); tentatively, D is TRBD1 (5 bases). This CDR3 spans 15 amino acids. V lost 1 base and J 3 bases, leaving 12 bases between the germline ends. CDR1 and CDR2 (germline): LGHDT, YNNKEL (reference sequence). The CDR3 spells CASSQGRRGYTEAFF. The CDR3 DNA reads TGTGCCAGCAGCCAAGGACGGCGGGGGTACACTGAAGCTTTCTTT.

This rearrangement joins TRBV3-1 (or the pseudogene TRBV3-2) to TRBJ1-2; a possible D gene is TRBD1 (6 bases). This CDR3 contains 16 residues. Deletions cut 1 base from V and 5 bases from J, with 17 bases between. The germline V gene has CDR1 LGHDT and CDR2 YNNKEL (reference sequence). This CDR3 reads CASSQAAGGTLYGYTF. In nucleotides, the CDR3 is TGTGCCAGCAGCCAAGCCGCGGGTGGGACATTATATGGCTACACCTTC.

The V and J genes are TRBV18 and TRBJ2-5; D not resolved. CDR1 and CDR2 (germline): KGHSH, LQKENI. The CDR3 extends over 14 amino acids. The V end lost 5 bases, the J end lost 4 bases, and 14 bases lay between the germline ends. CDR3 sequence reads: CASSTLDVGETQYF. The CDR3 coding sequence is TGTGCCAGCTCAACGCTAGACGTTGGAGAGACCCAGTACTTC.

V and J are TRBV7-2 and TRBJ2-1, with 7 bases that match TRBD1. The CDR3 has 15 residues. Germline-derived CDR1 and CDR2 are SGHTA and FQGNSA. J gave up 7 bases and V 2 bases, and 8 bases lay outside the gene matches. The CDR3 spells CASSLMDGRGNEQFF. CDR3 nucleotide sequence: TGTGCCAGCAGCTTAATGGACGGCAGGGGGAATGAGCAGTTCTTC.

The chain recombines TRBV20-1 with TRBJ2-1; TRBD1 aligns across 11 bases. Looked up from germline, CDR1 is DFQATT and CDR2 is SNEGSKA (reference sequence). V lost 3 bases to trimming and J lost 7 bases; unmatched junction nucleotides: 5. CDR3 length: 14 amino acids. The CDR3, as DNA: TGCAGTGCTAGTCGGGACAGGGGGTCAAATGAGCAGTTCTTC. This translates into CSASRDRGSNEQFF.

CDR3 in amino acids: CASRSSGPNEKLFF. As DNA, the CDR3 is TGTGCCAGCCGCTCCTCAGGCCCTAATGAAAAACTGTTTTTT. V usage is TRBV27 and J usage is TRBJ1-4; D remains unclear. Trimming removed 8 bases at V and 3 bases at J, with 13 bases between. In germline, CDR1 is MNHEY, CDR2 SMNVEV (reference sequence). This CDR3 has 14 amino acids.

This sequence joins TRBV6-5 and TRBJ2-2; a possible D gene is TRBD1 (6 bases). The V end was cut by 0 bases, the J end by 7 bases, with 6 bases between. Germline CDR1 is MNHEY and CDR2 is SVGAGI. CDR3 length: 13 amino acids. The CDR3 protein is CASSYSTGGELFF. The CDR3 region has the DNA TGTGCCAGCAGTTACTCGACAGGCGGGGAGCTGTTTTTT.

V gene TRBV27 combines with J gene TRBJ2-3; D could derive from TRBD1 or TRBD2 (5 bases each). The germline CDR1 and CDR2 sequences are MNHEY and SMNVEV (reference sequence). This CDR3 has 17 residues. The V end lost 2 bases, the J end lost 2 bases, and 17 bases lay between the germline ends. CDR3 DNA: TGTGCCAGCAGTTTACAACGTAGGCCGGGGCTCACAGATACGCAGTATTTT. This sequence encodes CASSLQRRPGLTDTQYF.

CDR3: CASSLYRGADTQYF. The CDR3 DNA reads as TGTGCCAGCAGCTTATATCGTGGGGCAGATACGCAGTATTTT. The gene calls are TRBV7-9 and TRBJ2-3, with D unresolved. V shed 2 bases and J shed 4 bases, with 10 bases lying between them. This CDR3 contains 14 residues. Germline values: CDR1 SEHNR, CDR2 FQNEAQ (reference sequence).

The rearrangement uses TRBV19 and TRBJ1-3, with 8 bases that match TRBD1. The V segment lost 10 bases and the J segment 2 bases; nucleotides outside the gene matches: 4. CDR1 LNHDA and CDR2 SQIVND come from the germline V gene (reference sequence). CDR3 length: 13 residues. The CDR3 DNA sequence: TGTGCCACAAAACAGGGGGCTGGAAACACCATATATTTT. Its translation: CATKQGAGNTIYF.

The chain carries TRBV6-5 and TRBJ1-5; 8 nucleotides line up with TRBD1. The junction had 2 bases not matched to a gene; V was cut back by 5 bases and J by 2 bases. Germline V gene sequence: CDR1 MNHEY, CDR2 SVGAGI. This CDR3 has 14 residues. In DNA form, the CDR3 reads TGTGCCAGCAGTACACAGGGGGGCAATCAGCCCCAGCATTTT. Translating it yields CASSTQGGNQPQHF.

The chain couples TRBV5-1 to TRBJ2-2; the D gene is possibly TRBD1 (6 bases). V dropped 4 bases and J dropped 1 base, with 11 bases sitting between them. The CDR3 extends over 15 amino acids. CDR1 SGHRS and CDR2 YFSETQ come from the germline V gene. The CDR3 nucleotides are TGCGCCAGCAGCGGGACACCCGTGAACACCGGGGAGCTGTTTTTT. This sequence encodes CASSGTPVNTGELFF. The complete variable domain, with remaining parts taken from reference TRBV5-1 and TRBJ2-2, reads KAGVTQTPRYLIKTRGQQVTLSCSPISGHRSVSWYQQTPGQGLQFLFEYFSETQRNKGNFPGRFSGRQFSNSRSEMNVSTLELGDSALYLCASSGTPVNTGELFFGEGSRLTVL.

The chain is built from TRBV30 and TRBJ2-2; D not resolved. The CDR3 length is 11 residues. Between the trimmed V and J ends, which lost 4 bases and 8 bases, there was a span of 8 bases. Germline values: CDR1 GTSNPN, CDR2 SVGIG (reference sequence). This chain's CDR3 is CAWTGRGELFF. The CDR3 region has the DNA TGTGCCTGGACCGGCAGGGGGGAGCTGTTTTTT.

The genes are TRBV18 and TRBJ2-3, with D uncertain. Germline CDR1 is KGHSH and CDR2 is LQKENI. The CDR3 extends over 15 amino acids. The V end lost 1 base, the J end lost 3 bases, and 11 bases lay between the germline ends. The CDR3 protein is CASSPLTPPTDTQYF. The CDR3 DNA follows: TGTGCCAGCTCACCACTAACTCCCCCAACAGATACGCAGTATTTT.

The genes are TRBV9 and TRBJ1-2; D remains ambiguous. CDR3 length: 14 residues. Trimming left V 2 bases short and J 4 bases short, with 12 bases between. CDR1 is SGDLS and CDR2 is YYNGEE in the germline V gene. CDR3 residues: CASSVPARPYGYTF. CDR3 in DNA: TGTGCCAGCAGCGTCCCGGCTAGACCCTATGGCTACACCTTC.

This chain connects TRBV5-1 to TRBJ2-7; 7 positions match TRBD1. CDR3 length: 18 amino acids. The V and J ends lost 0 bases and 4 bases, in that order; junction bases with no gene match: 16. The V gene's germline CDR1 is SGHRS and CDR2 YFSETQ. The CDR3 reads CASSLGTSNWDRIYEQYF. The CDR3, as DNA: TGCGCCAGCAGCTTGGGCACCTCGAATTGGGACAGAATTTACGAGCAGTACTTC.

The genes are TRBV3-1 (or the pseudogene TRBV3-2) and TRBJ2-1; 13 bases are shared with TRBD2. V trimming: 4 bases; J trimming: 0 bases; junction bases outside the gene matches: 3. The germline CDR1 and CDR2 sequences are LGHDT and YNNKEL (reference sequence). The CDR3 is made up of 17 amino acids. The CDR3 protein is CASSPWTSGSSYNEQFF. CDR3 in DNA: TGTGCCAGCAGCCCGTGGACTAGCGGGAGCTCCTACAATGAGCAGTTCTTC.

The genes are TRBV10-3 and TRBJ1-1; no clear D gene. Germline V gene data show CDR1 as ENHRY and CDR2 as SYGVKD. V lost 0 bases and J lost 8, with 13 bases in between. The CDR3 consists of 14 residues. CDR3 nucleotide sequence: TGTGCCATCAGTGAGTCGAACAAGGGTTCCGAAGCTTTCTTT. Its translation is CAISESNKGSEAFF.

This chain uses TRBV9 with TRBJ2-3; 7 bases are shared with TRBD2. Germline V gene sequence: CDR1 SGDLS, CDR2 YYNGEE. CDR3 size: 16 residues. J lost 1 base, V lost 0 bases, and 5 bases had no gene match. The CDR3 is CASSVGEGGGTDTQYF. The CDR3 DNA sequence: TGTGCCAGCAGCGTAGGGGAGGGTGGTGGCACAGATACGCAGTATTTT. The variable domain in full, with the rest retrieved from reference TRBV9 and TRBJ2-3, is DSGVTQTPKHLITATGQRVTLRCSPRSGDLSVYWYQQSLDQGLQFLIQYYNGEERAKGNILERFSAQQFPDLHSELNLSSLELGDSALYFCASSVGEGGGTDTQYFGPGTRLTVL.

This clone is a singleton in its sample. The V gene is TRBV29-1, the J gene TRBJ1-1; D ambiguous. The CDR3 extends over 12 amino acids. Germline V CDR1 and CDR2: SQVTM, ANQGSEA. V was cut by 4 bases and J by 4 bases, with 10 bases left in between. The CDR3 DNA reads as TGCAGCGTTGTGGGAAGGAGCACTGAAGCTTTCTTT. Translated, it gives CSVVGRSTEAFF.